Below are 21 T cell receptor beta chains sequenced from a single sample in a study of blood T cell repertoires in COVID-19. Sequencing was performed with immunoSEQ multiplex PCR; in TCRdb, only in-frame clones are kept and a portion is missing. The data hold hundreds of thousands of clones, with about 90% observed a single time. Sequenced input: peripheral blood. These receptors all come from a man in his forties with acute or convalescent COVID-19.

CDR3 coding DNA: TGTGCCAGCAGCGCGTACGGTGACAACAATCAGCCCCAGCATTTT. Its protein is CASSAYGDNNQPQHF. V is TRBV9 and J is TRBJ1-5; D remains unclear. The germline V and J ends were trimmed by 3 bases and 3 bases, with 13 bases remaining between them. The V gene's germline CDR1 is SGDLS and CDR2 YYNGEE. The CDR3 is 15 residues long. Complete variable domain (other parts from reference TRBV9 and TRBJ1-5): DSGVTQTPKHLITATGQRVTLRCSPRSGDLSVYWYQQSLDQGLQFLIQYYNGEERAKGNILERFSAQQFPDLHSELNLSSLELGDSALYFCASSAYGDNNQPQHFGDGTRLSIL.

J is TRBJ2-7 and V is TRBV21-1; the table's D call of TRBD2 was not tested on the DNA. TRBV21-1 is listed as a pseudogene. The CDR3 runs to 14 residues. The CDR3 nucleotides are TGTGCCAGCAGCAAAAGAGGGATCCCCCACGAGCAGTACTTC. It specifies CASSKRGIPHEQYF.

The CDR3 sequence is CASSQTGSTDTQYF. Here the CDR3 DNA reads TGTGCCAGCAGTCAAACAGGCAGCACAGATACGCAGTATTTT. This chain uses TRBV27 with TRBJ2-3; D is possibly TRBD1 (5 bases). This CDR3 region has 14 residues. Germline V lookup: CDR1 MNHEY, CDR2 SMNVEV (reference sequence). Trimming removed 5 bases at V and 0 bases at J, with 9 bases between.

This sequence joins TRBV7-2 and TRBJ2-7; TRBD2 matches 9 bases. Germline CDR1 reads SGHTA; CDR2 reads FQGNSA. Trimming took 1 base from V and 4 from J; bases not matched to a gene: 14. The CDR3 runs 18 residues. This CDR3 is CASSLEGASGTSPYEQYF. CDR3 DNA sequence: TGTGCCAGCAGCTTAGAGGGCGCTAGCGGGACCTCCCCTTACGAGCAGTACTTC.

The chain joins TRBV21-1 to TRBJ2-5; the table's D gene call, TRBD2, was not cross checked with the DNA. TRBV21-1 is classified as a pseudogene. This CDR3 contains 14 residues. The CDR3 protein is CASSSRLLQETQYF. In DNA form, the CDR3 reads TGTGCCAGCAGCAGCCGACTACTCCAAGAGACCCAGTACTTC.

V and J are TRBV7-8 and TRBJ1-5; 12 bases agree with TRBD1. This CDR3 region has 15 residues. Looked up from germline, CDR1 is SGHVS and CDR2 is FQNEAQ. The J segment lost 7 bases and the V segment lost 4 bases, leaving 5 bases of the junction unmatched. In DNA, the CDR3 is TGTGCCAGCAGCTCCGGGACAGGGGGCGGGCAGCCCCAGCATTTT. Protein: CASSSGTGGGQPQHF. The full variable domain, completed using reference TRBV7-8 and TRBJ1-5, is GAGVSQSPRYKVAKRGQDVALRCDPISGHVSLFWYQQALGQGPEFLTYFQNEAQLDKSGLPSDRFFAERPEGSVSTLKIQRTQQEDSAVYLCASSSGTGGGQPQHFGDGTRLSIL.

The genes are TRBV5-4 and TRBJ2-1; the D gene is possibly TRBD2 (7 bases). The CDR3 is made up of 16 amino acids. The germline V and J ends were trimmed by 5 bases and 2 bases, with 17 bases remaining between them. Germline V CDR1 and CDR2: SGHNT, YYREEE (reference sequence). DNA for the CDR3: TGTGCCAGCAGAAAAGGGGGGCTAGCGGCCTACAATGAGCAGTTCTTC. Translating it yields CASRKGGLAAYNEQFF.

The chain uses TRBV27 and TRBJ2-1, with 8 bases aligning to TRBD1. The CDR3 runs 16 residues. The junction had 8 bases not matched to a gene; V was cut back by 7 bases and J by 0 bases. Looked up from germline, CDR1 is MNHEY and CDR2 is SMNVEV (reference sequence). The CDR3 DNA follows: TGTGCCAGCACAATAAGGACAGGGAGCTCCTACAATGAGCAGTTCTTC. This sequence encodes CASTIRTGSSYNEQFF.

The rearrangement joins TRBV19 to TRBJ2-6, with D uncertain. The germline V and J ends were trimmed by 9 bases and 0 bases, with 12 bases remaining between them. Germline V gene data show CDR1 as LNHDA and CDR2 as SQIVND (reference sequence). The CDR3 runs 15 residues. CDR3 nucleotide sequence: TGTGCCAGCCATCGAGGAACCTCTGGGGCCAACGTCCTGACTTTC. The encoded protein is CASHRGTSGANVLTF. The full variable domain, with the rest looked up from reference TRBV19 and TRBJ2-6, is DGGITQSPKYLFRKEGQNVTLSCEQNLNHDAMYWYRQDPGQGLRLIYYSQIVNDFQKGDIAEGYSVSREKKESFPLTVTSAQKNPTAFYLCASHRGTSGANVLTFGAGSRLTVL.

The chain couples TRBV4-1 to TRBJ2-2; D gene uncertain. V gave up 5 bases and J gave up 7 bases, with 8 bases separating them. The CDR3 covers 12 residues. Germline-derived CDR1 and CDR2 are MGHRA and YSYEKL. CDR3 in amino acids: CASSYGFGELFF. The CDR3 region has the DNA TGCGCCAGCAGCTATGGCTTCGGGGAGCTGTTTTTT.

The chain links TRBV29-1 to TRBJ1-5; 7 bases map to TRBD1. The germline gives CDR1 SQVTM, CDR2 ANQGSEA. The V and J ends lost 4 bases and 3 bases, in that order; junction bases with no gene match: 3. This CDR3 comprises 13 residues. The CDR3 sequence: CSVGQGDNQPQHF. CDR3 bases: TGCAGCGTTGGACAGGGAGACAATCAGCCCCAGCATTTT.

The chain links TRBV28 to TRBJ1-3, with D hard to call. Trimming removed 2 bases from V and 0 bases from J, with 20 bases in between. The V gene's germline CDR1 is MDHEN and CDR2 SYDVKM. The CDR3 runs to 19 residues. The CDR3 region has the DNA TGTGCCAGCAGTTTACGGTCAGGTCCCCTCGCCTTCTCTGGAAACACCATATATTTT. Translating gives CASSLRSGPLAFSGNTIYF.

Concerning this clone: Other DNA variants within this sample encode the same CDR3. This chain links TRBV18 with TRBJ1-6; TRBD1 is a possible D gene (5 bases). The CDR3 spans 15 residues. V was cut by 0 bases and J by 6 bases, with 9 bases left in between. Germline CDR1 KGHSH, CDR2 LQKENI. The DNA for the CDR3 is TGTGCCAGCTCACCACCGGGGAGGGGTAATTCACCCCTCCACTTT. As protein: CASSPPGRGNSPLHF.

This chain joins TRBV7-3 and TRBJ2-1, with TRBD2 matching 7 bases. The junction had 5 bases not matched to a gene; V was cut back by 2 bases and J by 7 bases. The CDR3 loop spans 14 amino acids. Germline lookup yields CDR1 SGHTA and CDR2 FQGTGA. CDR3 in amino acids: CASSLAGDQNEQFF. CDR3 DNA sequence: TGTGCCAGCAGCTTAGCGGGGGATCAAAATGAGCAGTTCTTC.

The chain joins TRBV6-5 to TRBJ2-7; 7 bases agree with TRBD1. Germline CDR1 reads MNHEY; CDR2 reads SVGAGI. With V trimmed by 2 bases and J by 0 bases, 7 bases remained unmatched. CDR3 length: 16 amino acids. CDR3 sequence (DNA): TGTGCCAGCAGTTACATACAGGGGCGTAGCTCCTACGAGCAGTACTTC. It translates to CASSYIQGRSSYEQYF.

This clone was picked up one time. The V and J genes are TRBV5-6 and TRBJ1-2, with TRBD1 matching 7 bases. The V gene's germline CDR1 is SGHDT and CDR2 YYEEEE. The ends lost 3 bases at V and 8 bases at J; junction bases unmatched: 10. The CDR3 covers 14 residues. This chain's CDR3 is CASSSTGVPSGYTF. The CDR3 DNA is TGTGCCAGCAGCTCTACAGGGGTCCCCTCCGGCTACACCTTC.

The chain employs TRBV2 and TRBJ2-5, with D possibly matching TRBD1 (5 bases). Trimming cost V 1 base and J 5 bases, with 11 bases left between them. The CDR3 extends over 14 amino acids. Germline CDR1 is SNHLY and CDR2 is FYNNEI. The CDR3 spells CASSEEASGETQYF. The CDR3 DNA reads TGTGCCAGCAGTGAAGAGGCCTCAGGGGAGACCCAGTACTTC.

This chain links TRBV10-3 with TRBJ2-5, with 9 bases fitting TRBD1. Trimming at V came to 10 bases and at J to 0 bases, leaving 9 bases not matched to a gene. The CDR3 is made up of 15 amino acids. Germline CDR1 ENHRY, CDR2 SYGVKD. The CDR3 region is CATRDRDRDQETQYF. CDR3 DNA sequence: TGTGCCACCAGGGACCGGGACAGGGACCAAGAGACCCAGTACTTC.

The chain joins TRBV28 to TRBJ1-1; D is ambiguous. This CDR3 region has 12 residues. Germline assignment: CDR1 MDHEN and CDR2 SYDVKM. Trimming shortened V by 2 bases and J by 8 bases, and 9 bases separated the two germline ends. CDR3 bases: TGTGCCAGCAGTTTACGGGAGCCCGAAGCTTTCTTT. This gives the protein CASSLREPEAFF.

The V gene is TRBV5-1, the J gene TRBJ1-6; TRBD1 matches at 12 bases. J gave up 12 bases and V 3 bases, and 10 bases lay outside the gene matches. Germline values: CDR1 SGHRS, CDR2 YFSETQ. This CDR3 is 16 amino acids long. In DNA, the CDR3 is TGCGCCAGCAGCTCACAGGGACAGGGGGCTAGAGGACCCCTCCACTTT. This gives the protein CASSSQGQGARGPLHF.

The rearrangement joins TRBV7-2 to TRBJ2-5, with D tentatively TRBD1 (5 bases). CDR3 length equals 15 residues. Between the trimmed V and J ends, which lost 2 bases and 5 bases, there was a span of 15 bases. The germline V gene encodes CDR1 SGHTA and CDR2 FQGNSA. The CDR3 loop is CASSLNRGLRETQYF. The CDR3 coding sequence is TGTGCCAGCAGCTTAAATAGGGGTCTCAGGGAGACCCAGTACTTC.